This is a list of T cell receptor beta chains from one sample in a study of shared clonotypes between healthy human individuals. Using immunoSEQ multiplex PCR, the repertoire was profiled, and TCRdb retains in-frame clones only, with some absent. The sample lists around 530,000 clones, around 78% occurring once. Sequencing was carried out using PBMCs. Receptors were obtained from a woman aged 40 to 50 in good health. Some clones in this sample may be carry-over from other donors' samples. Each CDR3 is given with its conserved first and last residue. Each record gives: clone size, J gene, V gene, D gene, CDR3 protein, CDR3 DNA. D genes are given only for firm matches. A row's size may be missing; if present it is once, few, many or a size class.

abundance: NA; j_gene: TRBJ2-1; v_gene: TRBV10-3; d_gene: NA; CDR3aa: CAISESSNLEQFF; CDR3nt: TGTGCCATCAGTGAGTCTTCCAATTTGGAGCAGTTCTTC
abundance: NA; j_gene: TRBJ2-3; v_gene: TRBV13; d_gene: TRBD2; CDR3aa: CASSLSLAGLADTQYF; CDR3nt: TGTGCCAGCAGCTTATCACTAGCGGGACTCGCAGATACGCAGTATTTT
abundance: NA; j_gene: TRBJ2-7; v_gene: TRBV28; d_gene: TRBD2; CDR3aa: CASTPAGLAGVVWEQYF; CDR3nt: TGTGCCAGCACCCCCGCGGGCCTAGCGGGAGTGGTCTGGGAGCAGTACTTC
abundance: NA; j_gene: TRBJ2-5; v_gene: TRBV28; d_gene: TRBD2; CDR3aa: CASSPGTSGQETQYF; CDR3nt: TGTGCCAGCAGTCCAGGGACTAGCGGCCAAGAGACCCAGTACTTC
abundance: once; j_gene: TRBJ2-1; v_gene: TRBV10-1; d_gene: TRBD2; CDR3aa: CASSEGTSGINEQFF; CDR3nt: TGCGCCAGCAGTGAAGGGACTAGCGGGATCAATGAGCAGTTCTTC
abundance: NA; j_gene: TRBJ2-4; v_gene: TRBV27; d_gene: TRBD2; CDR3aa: CASSPISGLVLAKNIQYF; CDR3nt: TGTGCCAGCAGTCCTATCTCGGGACTAGTGTTAGCCAAAAACATTCAGTACTTC
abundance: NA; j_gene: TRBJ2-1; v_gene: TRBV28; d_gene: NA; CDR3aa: CASSFSGLRNEQFF; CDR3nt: TGTGCCAGCAGTTTTTCCGGACTAAGGAATGAGCAGTTCTTC
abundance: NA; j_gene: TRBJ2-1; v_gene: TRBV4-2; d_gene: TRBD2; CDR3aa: CASSHRSGRENEQFF; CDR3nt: TGTGCCAGCAGCCATCGTAGCGGGAGGGAGAATGAGCAGTTCTTC
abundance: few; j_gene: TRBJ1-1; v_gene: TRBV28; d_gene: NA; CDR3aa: CASKHRVEAFF; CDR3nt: TGTGCCAGCAAACACAGGGTTGAAGCTTTCTTT
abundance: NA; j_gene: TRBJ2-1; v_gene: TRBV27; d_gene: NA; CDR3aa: CASSWEEAYNEQFF; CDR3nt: TGTGCCAGCAGCTGGGAAGAGGCGTACAATGAGCAGTTCTTC
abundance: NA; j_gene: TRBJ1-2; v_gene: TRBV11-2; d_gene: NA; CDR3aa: CASRPNRKPYGYTF; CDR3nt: TGTGCCAGCAGACCTAACAGGAAGCCCTATGGCTACACCTTC
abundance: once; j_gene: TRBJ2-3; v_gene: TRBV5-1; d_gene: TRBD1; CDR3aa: CASSHTGGFTDTQYF; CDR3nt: TGCGCCAGCAGCCACACAGGGGGGTTCACAGATACGCAGTATTTT
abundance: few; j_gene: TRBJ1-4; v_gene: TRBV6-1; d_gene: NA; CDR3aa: CASSEGGGGAGEKLFF; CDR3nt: TGTGCCAGCAGTGAAGGAGGTGGAGGGGCAGGGGAAAAACTGTTTTTT
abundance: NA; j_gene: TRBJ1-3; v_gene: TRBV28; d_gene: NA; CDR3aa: CASSIAGISGNTIYF; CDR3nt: TGTGCCAGCAGCATCGCAGGGATCTCTGGAAACACCATATATTTT
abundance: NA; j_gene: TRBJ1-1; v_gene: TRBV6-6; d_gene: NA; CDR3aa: CASSYSPSGEAFF; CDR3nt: TGTGCCAGCAGTTACTCCCCGTCGGGTGAAGCTTTCTTT
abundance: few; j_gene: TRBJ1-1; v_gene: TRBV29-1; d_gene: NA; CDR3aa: CSFQQVTNTEAFF; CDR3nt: TGCAGCTTTCAACAGGTGACGAACACTGAAGCTTTCTTT
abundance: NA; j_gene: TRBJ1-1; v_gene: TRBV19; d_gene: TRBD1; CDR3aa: CASRDRGRLDTEAFF; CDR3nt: TGTGCCAGCCGGGACAGGGGGCGGTTGGACACTGAAGCTTTCTTT
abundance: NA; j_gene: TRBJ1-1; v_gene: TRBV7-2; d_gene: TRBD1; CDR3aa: CASSLVRQGNTEAFF; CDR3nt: TGTGCCAGCAGCTTAGTCCGACAGGGGAACACTGAAGCTTTCTTT
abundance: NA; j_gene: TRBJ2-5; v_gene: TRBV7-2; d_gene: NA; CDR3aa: CASSLVVQGETQYF; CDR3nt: TGTGCCAGCAGCTTAGTAGTTCAGGGGGAGACCCAGTACTTC
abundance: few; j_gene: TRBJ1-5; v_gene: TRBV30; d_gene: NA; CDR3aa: CAWGGANQPQHF; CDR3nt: TGTGCCTGGGGAGGGGCTAATCAGCCCCAGCATTTT